This TCR beta chain derives from a study of CD8+CD57+ T cells in acquired aplastic anemia. Turning to the study itself: Mean DNA quantity obtained from sorted CD4+ and CD8+ cells was around 3.2 ug.

This clonotype was observed at least ten times. The target antigen is unknown. V was shortened by 0 bases and J by 3 bases, with 14 bases between the two germline ends. This CDR3 is built from 16 residues. Germline CDR1 is MGHRA and CDR2 is YSYEKL. By flow cytometry, patients selected for sequencing had shown an expansion of CD8+CD57+ cells. The enrolled patients all had severe acquired aplastic anemia. Whole-study results and caveats: Patients had approximately 29 CD8+ CDR3 sequences in common with controls (the shared set).

Genomic DNA templated the TCR beta VDJ and CDR3 profiling. Each CDR3 protein is one row after TCRdb ran MiXCR on the reads. Counted here are more than 150,000 distinct CDR3 sequences, 45% to 60% occurring once; the ten biggest clones make up over 10%. The chain is built from TRBV4-1 and TRBJ1-1; unclear D gene. The receptor was isolated from a human donor with aplastic anemia. Sequenced material: sorted CD4+, CD8+, or CD8+CD57+ T cells (not recorded which) from PBMCs. CDR3 loop: CASSQDQSRRDTEAFF. In DNA, the CDR3 is TGCGCCAGCAGCCAAGATCAAAGTCGGCGGGACACTGAAGCTTTCTTT.